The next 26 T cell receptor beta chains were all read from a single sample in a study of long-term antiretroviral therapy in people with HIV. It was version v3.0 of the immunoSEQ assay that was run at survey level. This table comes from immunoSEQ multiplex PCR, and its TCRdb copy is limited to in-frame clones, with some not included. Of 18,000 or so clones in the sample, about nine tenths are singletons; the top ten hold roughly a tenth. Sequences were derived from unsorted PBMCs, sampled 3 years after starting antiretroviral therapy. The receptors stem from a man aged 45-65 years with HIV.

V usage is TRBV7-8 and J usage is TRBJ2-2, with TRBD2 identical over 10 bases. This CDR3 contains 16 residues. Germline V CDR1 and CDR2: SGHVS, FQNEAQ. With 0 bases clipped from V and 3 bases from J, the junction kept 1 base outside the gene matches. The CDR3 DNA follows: TGTGCCAGCAGCTTAGCAGCGGGGGGGGACACCGGGGAGCTGTTTTTT. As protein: CASSLAAGGDTGELFF.

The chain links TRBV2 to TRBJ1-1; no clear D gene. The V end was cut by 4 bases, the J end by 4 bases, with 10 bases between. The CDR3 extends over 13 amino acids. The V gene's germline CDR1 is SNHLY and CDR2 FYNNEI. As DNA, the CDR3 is TGTGCCAGCAGTGGAACCCGGGGCACTGAAGCTTTCTTT. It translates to CASSGTRGTEAFF.

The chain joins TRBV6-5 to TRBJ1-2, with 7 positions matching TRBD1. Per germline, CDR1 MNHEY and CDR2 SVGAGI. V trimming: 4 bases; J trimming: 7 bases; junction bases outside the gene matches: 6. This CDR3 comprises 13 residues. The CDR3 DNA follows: TGTGCCAGCAGTTCGACAGGGACTGGTGGCTACACCTTC. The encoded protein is CASSSTGTGGYTF.

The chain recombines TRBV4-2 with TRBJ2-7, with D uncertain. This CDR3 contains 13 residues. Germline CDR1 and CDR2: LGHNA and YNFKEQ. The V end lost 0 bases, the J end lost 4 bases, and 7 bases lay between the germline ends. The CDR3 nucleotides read TGTGCCAGCAGCCAAGATACGATTTACGAGCAGTACTTC. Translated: CASSQDTIYEQYF.

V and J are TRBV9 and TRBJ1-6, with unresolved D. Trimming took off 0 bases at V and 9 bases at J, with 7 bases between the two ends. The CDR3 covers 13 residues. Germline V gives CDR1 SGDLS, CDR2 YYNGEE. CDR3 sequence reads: CASSVDESSPLHF. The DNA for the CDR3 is TGTGCCAGCAGCGTAGATGAGAGTTCACCCCTCCACTTT. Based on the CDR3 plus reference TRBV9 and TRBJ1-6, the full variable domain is DSGVTQTPKHLITATGQRVTLRCSPRSGDLSVYWYQQSLDQGLQFLIQYYNGEERAKGNILERFSAQQFPDLHSELNLSSLELGDSALYFCASSVDESSPLHFGNGTRLTVT.

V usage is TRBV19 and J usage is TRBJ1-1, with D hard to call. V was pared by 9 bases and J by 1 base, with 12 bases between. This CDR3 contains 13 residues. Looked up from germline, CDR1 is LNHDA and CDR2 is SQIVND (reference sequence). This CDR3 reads CASQNLENTEAFF. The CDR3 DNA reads TGTGCCAGCCAGAATTTAGAGAACACTGAAGCTTTCTTT.

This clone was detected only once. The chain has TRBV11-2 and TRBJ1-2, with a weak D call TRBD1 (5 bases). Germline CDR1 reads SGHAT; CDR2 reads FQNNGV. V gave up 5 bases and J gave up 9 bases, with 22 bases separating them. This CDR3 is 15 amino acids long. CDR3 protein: CASSRGIGQGQSYTF. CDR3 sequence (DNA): TGTGCCAGCAGCCGAGGTATTGGGCAGGGTCAAAGCTACACCTTC.

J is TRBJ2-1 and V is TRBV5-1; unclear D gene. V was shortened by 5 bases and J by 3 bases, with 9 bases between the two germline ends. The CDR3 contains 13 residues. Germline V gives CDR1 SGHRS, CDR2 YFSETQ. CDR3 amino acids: CASSLLNYNEQFF. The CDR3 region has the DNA TGCGCCAGCAGTCTTCTGAACTACAATGAGCAGTTCTTC.

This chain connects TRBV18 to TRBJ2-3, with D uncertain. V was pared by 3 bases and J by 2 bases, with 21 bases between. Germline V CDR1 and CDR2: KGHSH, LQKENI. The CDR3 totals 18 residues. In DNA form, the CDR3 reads TGTGCCAGCTCACCTGCGACCCTTTCATCCCGGGCCACAGATACGCAGTATTTT. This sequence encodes CASSPATLSSRATDTQYF.

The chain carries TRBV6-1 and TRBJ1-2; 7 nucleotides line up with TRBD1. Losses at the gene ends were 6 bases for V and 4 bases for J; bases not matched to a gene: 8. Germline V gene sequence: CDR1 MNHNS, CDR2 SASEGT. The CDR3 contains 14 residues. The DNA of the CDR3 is TGTGCCAGCAGGGAGGACAGGACGAGCTATGGCTACACCTTC. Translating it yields CASREDRTSYGYTF.

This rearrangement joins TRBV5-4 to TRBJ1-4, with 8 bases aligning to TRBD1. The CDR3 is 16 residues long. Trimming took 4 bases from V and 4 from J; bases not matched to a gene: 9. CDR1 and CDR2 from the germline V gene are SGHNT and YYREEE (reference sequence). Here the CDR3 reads CASSRRQGQGNEKLFF. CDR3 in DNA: TGTGCCAGCAGCAGAAGACAGGGGCAGGGTAATGAAAAACTGTTTTTT.

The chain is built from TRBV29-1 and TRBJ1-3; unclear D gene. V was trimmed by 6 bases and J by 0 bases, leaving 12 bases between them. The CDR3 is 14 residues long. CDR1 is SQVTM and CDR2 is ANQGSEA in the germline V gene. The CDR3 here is CSVAGLSSGNTIYF. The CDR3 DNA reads TGCAGCGTCGCCGGGCTGAGCTCTGGAAACACCATATATTTT.

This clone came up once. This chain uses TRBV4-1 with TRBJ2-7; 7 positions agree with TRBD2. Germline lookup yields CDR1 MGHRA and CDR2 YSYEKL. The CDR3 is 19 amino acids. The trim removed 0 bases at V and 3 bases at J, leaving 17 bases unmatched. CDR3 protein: CASSQDYTPVVQRDYEQYF. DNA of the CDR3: TGCGCCAGCAGCCAAGATTATACCCCCGTGGTCCAGCGGGACTACGAGCAGTACTTC.

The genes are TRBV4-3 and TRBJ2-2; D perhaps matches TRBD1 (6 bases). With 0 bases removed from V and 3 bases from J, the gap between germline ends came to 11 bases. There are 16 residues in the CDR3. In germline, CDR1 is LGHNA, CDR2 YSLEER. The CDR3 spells CASSQDGGRYTGELFF. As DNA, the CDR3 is TGCGCCAGCAGCCAAGATGGGGGCCGTTACACCGGGGAGCTGTTTTTT.

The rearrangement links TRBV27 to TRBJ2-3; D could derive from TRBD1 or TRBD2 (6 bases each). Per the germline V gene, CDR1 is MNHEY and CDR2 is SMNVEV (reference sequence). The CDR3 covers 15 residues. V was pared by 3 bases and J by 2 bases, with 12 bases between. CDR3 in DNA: TGTGCCAGCAGTTTTTTAGGGGGGTACACAGATACGCAGTATTTT. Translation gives CASSFLGGYTDTQYF.

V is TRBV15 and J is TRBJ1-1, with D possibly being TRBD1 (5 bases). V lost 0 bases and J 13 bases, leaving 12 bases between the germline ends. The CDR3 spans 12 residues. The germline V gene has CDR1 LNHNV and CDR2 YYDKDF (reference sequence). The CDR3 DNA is TGTGCCACCAGCAGAGATAGTGGGGGTGGTTTCTTT. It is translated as CATSRDSGGGFF.

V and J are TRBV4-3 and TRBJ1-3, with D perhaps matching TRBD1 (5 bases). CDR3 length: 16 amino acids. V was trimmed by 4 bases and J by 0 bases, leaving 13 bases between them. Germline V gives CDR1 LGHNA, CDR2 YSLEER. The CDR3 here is CASSRGARDSGNTIYF. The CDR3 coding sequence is TGCGCCAGCAGCCGAGGGGCGCGGGACTCTGGAAACACCATATATTTT.

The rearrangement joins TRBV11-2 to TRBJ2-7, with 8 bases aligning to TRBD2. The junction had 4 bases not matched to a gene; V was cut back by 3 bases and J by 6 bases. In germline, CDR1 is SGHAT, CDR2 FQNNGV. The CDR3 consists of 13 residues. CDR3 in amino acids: CASSLGLAGEQYF. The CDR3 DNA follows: TGTGCCAGCAGCTTGGGCCTAGCGGGCGAGCAGTACTTC.

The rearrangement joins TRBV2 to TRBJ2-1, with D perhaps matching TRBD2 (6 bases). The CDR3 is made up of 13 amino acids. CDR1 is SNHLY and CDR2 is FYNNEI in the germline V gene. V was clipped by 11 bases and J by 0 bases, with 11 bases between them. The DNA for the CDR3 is TGTGCCGGCGCGGGGAGCTCCTACAATGAGCAGTTCTTC. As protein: CAGAGSSYNEQFF.

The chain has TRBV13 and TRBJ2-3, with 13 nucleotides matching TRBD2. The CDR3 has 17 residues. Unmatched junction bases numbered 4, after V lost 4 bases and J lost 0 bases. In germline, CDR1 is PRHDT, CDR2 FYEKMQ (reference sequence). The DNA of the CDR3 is TGTGCCAGCAGCTCAGGACTAGCGGGGGCTAGCACAGATACGCAGTATTTT. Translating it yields CASSSGLAGASTDTQYF.

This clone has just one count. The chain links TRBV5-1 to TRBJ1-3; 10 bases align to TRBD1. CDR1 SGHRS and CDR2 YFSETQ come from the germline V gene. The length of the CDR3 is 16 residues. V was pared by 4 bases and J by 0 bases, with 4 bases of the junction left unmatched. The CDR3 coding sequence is TGCGCCAGCAGCGAACGGACAGGGGGCTCTGGAAACACCATATATTTT. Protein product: CASSERTGGSGNTIYF.

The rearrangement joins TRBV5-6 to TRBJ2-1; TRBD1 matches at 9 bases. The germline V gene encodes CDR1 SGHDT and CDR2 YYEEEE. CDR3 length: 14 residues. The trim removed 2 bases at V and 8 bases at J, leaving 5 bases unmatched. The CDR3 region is CASSFGTGTDEQFF. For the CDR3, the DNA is TGTGCCAGCAGCTTCGGGACAGGGACCGATGAGCAGTTCTTC.

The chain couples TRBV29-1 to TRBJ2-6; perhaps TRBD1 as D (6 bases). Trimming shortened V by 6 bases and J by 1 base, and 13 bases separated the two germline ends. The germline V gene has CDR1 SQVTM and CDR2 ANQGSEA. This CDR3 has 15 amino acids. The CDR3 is CSVVPGVSGANVLTF. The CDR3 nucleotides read TGCAGCGTGGTCCCAGGGGTTTCTGGGGCCAACGTCCTGACTTTC.

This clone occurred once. CDR3 residues: CASSLVEGANHEQYF. The CDR3 coding sequence is TGCGCCAGCAGCTTGGTGGAGGGGGCGAACCACGAGCAGTACTTC. The V call is TRBV5-1, the J call TRBJ2-7; TRBD1 is a possible D gene (7 bases). This CDR3 is built from 15 residues. Trimming took 0 bases from V and 5 from J, leaving 15 bases between them. The germline gives CDR1 SGHRS, CDR2 YFSETQ.

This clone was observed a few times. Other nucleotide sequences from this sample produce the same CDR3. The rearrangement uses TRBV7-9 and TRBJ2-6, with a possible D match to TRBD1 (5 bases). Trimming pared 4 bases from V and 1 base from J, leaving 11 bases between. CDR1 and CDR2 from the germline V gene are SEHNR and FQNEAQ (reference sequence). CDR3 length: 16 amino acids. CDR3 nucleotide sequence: TGTGCCAGCAGCTCGCCGGCAGGGTCTGGGGCCAACGTCCTGACTTTC. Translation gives CASSSPAGSGANVLTF. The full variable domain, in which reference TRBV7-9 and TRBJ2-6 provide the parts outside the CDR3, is DTGVSQNPRHKITKRGQNVTFRCDPISEHNRLYWYRQTLGQGPEFLTYFQNEAQLEKSRLLSDRFSAERPKGSFSTLEIQRTEQGDSAMYLCASSSPAGSGANVLTFGAGSRLTVL.

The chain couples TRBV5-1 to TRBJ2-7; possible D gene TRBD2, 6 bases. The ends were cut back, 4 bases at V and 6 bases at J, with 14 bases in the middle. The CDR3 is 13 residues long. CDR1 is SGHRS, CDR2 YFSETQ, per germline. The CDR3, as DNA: TGCGCCAGCAGCACCGGGGGTTTCGGCGAGCAGTACTTC. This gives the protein CASSTGGFGEQYF.